The 2 T cell receptor beta chains reported below all come from one sample, sequenced in a study of T cell repertoires in cytomegalovirus infection. TCRdb re-derived calls from the reads in MiXCR, one entry per CDR3 protein. Of roughly 640,000 distinct CDR3 sequences in the sample, roughly 24% were seen once. The sample consisted of CD8+ T cells from PBMCs. The receptors stem from a human donor in good health (CMV status not recorded). Some clones in this sample may be carry-over from other donors' samples.

The chain has TRBV10-3 and TRBJ2-3, with TRBD2 matching 7 bases. With V trimmed by 6 bases and J by 4 bases, 7 bases remained unmatched. The CDR3 spans 14 residues. Germline V lookup: CDR1 ENHRY, CDR2 SYGVKD. For the CDR3, the DNA is TGTGCCATCAGCGGGACTACGGTCGCAGATACGCAGTATTTT. It translates to CAISGTTVADTQYF.

The rearrangement links TRBV29-1 to TRBJ2-3; D not certain. CDR3 size: 14 residues. Germline-derived CDR1 and CDR2 are SQVTM and ANQGSEA. V was cut by 1 base and J by 2 bases, with 10 bases left in between. The CDR3 is CSVEVQPFTDTQYF. The CDR3, as DNA: TGCAGCGTTGAAGTCCAACCATTCACAGATACGCAGTATTTT.